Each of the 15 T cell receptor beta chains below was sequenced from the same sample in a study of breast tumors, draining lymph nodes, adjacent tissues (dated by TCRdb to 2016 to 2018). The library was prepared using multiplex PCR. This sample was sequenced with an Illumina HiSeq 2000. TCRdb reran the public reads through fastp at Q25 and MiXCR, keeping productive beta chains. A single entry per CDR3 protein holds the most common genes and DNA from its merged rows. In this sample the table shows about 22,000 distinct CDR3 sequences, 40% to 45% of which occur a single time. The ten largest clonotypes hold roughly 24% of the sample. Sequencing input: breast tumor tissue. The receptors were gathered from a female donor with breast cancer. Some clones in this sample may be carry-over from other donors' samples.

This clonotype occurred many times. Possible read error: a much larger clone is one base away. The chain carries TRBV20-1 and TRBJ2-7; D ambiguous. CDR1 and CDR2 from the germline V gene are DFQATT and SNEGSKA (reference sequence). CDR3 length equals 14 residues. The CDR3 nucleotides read TGCAGTGCTAGAGTTTCCAGGTCCTCCTCCGAGCAGTACTTC. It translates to CSARVSRSSSEQYF.

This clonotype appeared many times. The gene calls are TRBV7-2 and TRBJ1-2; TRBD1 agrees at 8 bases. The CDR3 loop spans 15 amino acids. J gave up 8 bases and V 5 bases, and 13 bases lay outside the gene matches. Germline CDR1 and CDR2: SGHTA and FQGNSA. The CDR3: CASSPGTGLSGGYTF. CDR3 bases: TGTGCCAGCAGCCCGGGGACAGGCCTATCGGGGGGCTACACCTTC.

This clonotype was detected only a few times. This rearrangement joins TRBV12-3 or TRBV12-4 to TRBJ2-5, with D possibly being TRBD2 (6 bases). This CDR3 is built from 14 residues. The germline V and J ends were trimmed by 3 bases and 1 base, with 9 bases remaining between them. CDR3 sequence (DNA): TGTGCCAGCAGTTTGGAGACTAGCCAAGAGACCCAGTACTTC. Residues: CASSLETSQETQYF.

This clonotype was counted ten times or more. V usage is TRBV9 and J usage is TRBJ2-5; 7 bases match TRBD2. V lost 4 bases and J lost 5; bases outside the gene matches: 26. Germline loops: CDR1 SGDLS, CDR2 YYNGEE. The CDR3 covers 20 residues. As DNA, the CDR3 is TGTGCCAGCAGCCTGGGGGAGGGGATCGGGGTAGCGGCTGTCCGGGAGACCCAGTACTTC. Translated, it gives CASSLGEGIGVAAVRETQYF.

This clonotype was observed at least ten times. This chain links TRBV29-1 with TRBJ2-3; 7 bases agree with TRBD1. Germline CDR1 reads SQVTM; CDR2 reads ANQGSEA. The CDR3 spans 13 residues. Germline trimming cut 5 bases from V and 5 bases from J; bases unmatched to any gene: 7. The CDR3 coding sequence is TGCAGCGTTTCTCGCTCAGGGGGAGATACGCAGTATTTT. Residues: CSVSRSGGDTQYF.

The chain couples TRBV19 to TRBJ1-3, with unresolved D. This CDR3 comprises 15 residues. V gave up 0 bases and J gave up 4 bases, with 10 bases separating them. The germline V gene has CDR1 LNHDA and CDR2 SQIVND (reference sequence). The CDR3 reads CASSIDEGTGNTIYF. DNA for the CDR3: TGTGCCAGTAGTATAGACGAGGGTACCGGAAACACCATATATTTT.

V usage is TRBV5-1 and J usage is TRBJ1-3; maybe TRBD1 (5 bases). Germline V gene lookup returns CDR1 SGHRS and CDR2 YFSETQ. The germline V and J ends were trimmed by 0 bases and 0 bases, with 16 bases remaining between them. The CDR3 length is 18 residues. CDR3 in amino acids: CASSLDRWVGTSGNTIYF. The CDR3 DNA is TGCGCCAGCAGCTTGGACAGGTGGGTCGGGACCTCTGGAAACACCATATATTTT. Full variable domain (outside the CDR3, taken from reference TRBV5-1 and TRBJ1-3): KAGVTQTPRYLIKTRGQQVTLSCSPISGHRSVSWYQQTPGQGLQFLFEYFSETQRNKGNFPGRFSGRQFSNSRSEMNVSTLELGDSALYLCASSLDRWVGTSGNTIYFGEGSWLTVV.

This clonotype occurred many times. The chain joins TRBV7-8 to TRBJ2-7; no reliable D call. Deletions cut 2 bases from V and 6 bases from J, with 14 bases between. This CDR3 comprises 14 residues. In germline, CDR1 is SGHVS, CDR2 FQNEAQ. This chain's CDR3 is CASSLTRTVSEQYF. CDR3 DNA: TGTGCCAGCAGCTTAACTCGGACCGTCTCCGAGCAGTACTTC.

The CDR3 DNA sequence: TGTGCCAGCAGGTCCGGACAGGGGGCTGCAAAACTGTTTTTT. It yields the protein CASRSGQGAAKLFF. The V gene is TRBV6-1, the J gene TRBJ1-4; 11 bases are a match to TRBD1. V lost 6 bases and J lost 10; bases outside the gene matches: 7. Germline-derived CDR1 and CDR2 are MNHNS and SASEGT. The CDR3 consists of 14 residues.

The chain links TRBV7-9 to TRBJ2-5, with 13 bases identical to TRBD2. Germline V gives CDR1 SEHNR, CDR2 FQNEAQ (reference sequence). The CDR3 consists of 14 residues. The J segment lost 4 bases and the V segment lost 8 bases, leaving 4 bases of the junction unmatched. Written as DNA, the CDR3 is TGTGCCAGCCAGAGGACTAGCGGGGGAGAGACCCAGTACTTC. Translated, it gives CASQRTSGGETQYF.

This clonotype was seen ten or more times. The CDR3 DNA sequence: TGCAGTGCTCTTACCACTCCCCCGGGACAGGGGGCGAGAGGCTACACCTTC. This gives the protein CSALTTPPGQGARGYTF. The chain is built from TRBV20-1 and TRBJ1-2; 12 bases line up with TRBD1. The CDR3 runs to 17 residues. V lost 5 bases, J lost 8 bases, and 18 bases stayed unmatched. CDR1 DFQATT and CDR2 SNEGSKA come from the germline V gene (reference sequence).

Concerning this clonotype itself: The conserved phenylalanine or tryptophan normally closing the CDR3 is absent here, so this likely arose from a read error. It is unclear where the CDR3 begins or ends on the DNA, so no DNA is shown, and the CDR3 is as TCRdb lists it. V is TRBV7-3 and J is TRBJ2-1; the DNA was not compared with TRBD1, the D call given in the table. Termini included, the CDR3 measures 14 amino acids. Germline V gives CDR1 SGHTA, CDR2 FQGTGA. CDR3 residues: CASSGRTGPEELFL.

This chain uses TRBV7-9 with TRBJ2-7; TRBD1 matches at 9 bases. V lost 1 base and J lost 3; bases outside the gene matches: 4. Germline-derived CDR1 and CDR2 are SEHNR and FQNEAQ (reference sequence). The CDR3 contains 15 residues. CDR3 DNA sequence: TGTGCCAGCAGCTTAGATAAGACAGGGGGCTACGAGCAGTACTTC. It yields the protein CASSLDKTGGYEQYF.

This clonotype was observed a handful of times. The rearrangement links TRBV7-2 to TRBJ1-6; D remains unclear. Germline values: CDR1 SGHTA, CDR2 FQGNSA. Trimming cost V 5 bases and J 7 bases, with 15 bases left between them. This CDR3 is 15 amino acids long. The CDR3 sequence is CASSPGWVGNSPLHF. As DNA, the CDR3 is TGTGCCAGCAGCCCCGGGTGGGTGGGAAATTCACCCCTCCACTTT.

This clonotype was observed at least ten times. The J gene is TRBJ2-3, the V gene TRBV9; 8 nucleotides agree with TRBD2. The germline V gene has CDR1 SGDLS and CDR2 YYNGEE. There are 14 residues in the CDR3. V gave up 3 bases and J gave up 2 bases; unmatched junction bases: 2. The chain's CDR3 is CASSGGGFTDTQYF. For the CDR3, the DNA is TGTGCCAGCAGCGGCGGGGGGTTCACAGATACGCAGTATTTT.